This T cell receptor beta chain was obtained from a study of tumor and adjacent non-tumor tissue in lung cancer (dated by TCRdb to between 2018 and 2020). For context, the study as a whole: The cohort included around eleven adenocarcinoma, 2 squamous cell carcinoma and 1 small cell lung cancer patients. The approximately 15 patients were aged about 30 to 80 years, included 10 men and 5 women, and had TNM stage I to III disease. A total of some 130,000,000 productive TCRbeta reads were generated by sequencing, corresponding to an average of about 4.2 million reads per sample. Using bulk TCRbeta repertoires from roughly 14 lung cancer patients, the study set lung tumor tissue side by side with matched distant non-tumor lung tissue. TCRbeta CDR3 sequencing was performed on fewer than 35 paired specimens, with one tumor sample and one normal lung sample collected per patient.

Bulk unsorted tissue served as the source for RNA extraction, and RNA quality was assessed using a NanoDrop ND-1000 and an Agilent 2100. Distant non-tumor tissue taken more than 3 cm from the tumor edge was used as the normal lung sample. The donors were newly diagnosed lung cancer patients admitted for thoracic surgery in China from August to November 2014 who had not received prior chemotherapy. Anyone who had undergone radiotherapy or chemotherapy before, or who had another cancer at the same time, was left out of the study. Pieces of surgical tissue measuring about 1-2.3 cm3 were kept in RNAlater solution and held at -80 degrees C until needed. The CDR3 contains 13 residues when both ends are counted. Solely the CDR3 DNA is kept, with 39 bases framed from the first base. Libraries came from multiplex PCR. Sequencing used an Illumina HiSeq 2500. TCRbeta libraries were constructed through three rounds of nested PCR with primers (Table S4) according to protocols modified from ARM-PCR. Before sequencing, PCR products of 200-500 bp were excised from the gel and purified with the QIAquick gel extraction kit. Regarding the original processing steps: Trimmomatic was used to clean the reads, FLASH merged the cleaned reads into complete CDR3 sequences, and MiTCR assigned the sequences to V(D)J germline segments. VDJtools was used to compute clonal diversity as the inverse Simpson's index. A read counted as productive if the sequence was in-frame and lacked a premature stop codon. TCRdb reanalyzed the raw reads on its own, using fastp at Q25 for trimming and MiXCR for clone calling, and kept in-frame beta chains. Each CDR3 protein appears once, grouped with its most common genes and DNA. TCRdb assigned the V and J calls; the authors' analysis was not used. The sample records 90,000 to 100,000 distinct CDR3 sequences, 75% to 85% of which are singletons. Together, the top ten hold about 31% of the sample.

In its sample, this clonotype was seen a few times. Its antigen is currently not known. The CDR3 end shows no conserved phenylalanine or tryptophan, and so a read error is likely. On the study overall, not on this receptor specifically: A significantly larger cumulative share of the repertoire was made up by the top 100 clones in normal lung than in tumor tissue. Neither the sequencing platform nor unique molecular identifiers are named or mentioned anywhere in the methods. With only around 16 patients in the cohort, the authors noted that larger samples and more detailed clinical data are needed. Peripheral blood was not sequenced, so blood TCRbeta repertoires in these lung cancer patients were not examined. TCR diversity (inverse Simpson) was significantly higher in tumor than in normal lung tissue (roughly 430 vs 170, P = 0.0075, Mann-Whitney U test). TCR diversity was significantly higher in younger patients, and greater tumor TCR diversity was associated with shorter overall survival and shorter disease-free survival.

The chain was built from TRBV12-3 or TRBV12-4 and TRBJ2-1, and the D gene may be TRBD2, 6 bases matching. This TCR derives from a man aged 55 to 70 with small cell lung cancer. Sequencing was performed on distant non-tumor lung tissue. CDR3 loop: CACSPIYGGEQFL. The DNA sequence reads TGTGCCTGCAGTCCTATTTACGGGGGTGAGCAGTTCTTA.